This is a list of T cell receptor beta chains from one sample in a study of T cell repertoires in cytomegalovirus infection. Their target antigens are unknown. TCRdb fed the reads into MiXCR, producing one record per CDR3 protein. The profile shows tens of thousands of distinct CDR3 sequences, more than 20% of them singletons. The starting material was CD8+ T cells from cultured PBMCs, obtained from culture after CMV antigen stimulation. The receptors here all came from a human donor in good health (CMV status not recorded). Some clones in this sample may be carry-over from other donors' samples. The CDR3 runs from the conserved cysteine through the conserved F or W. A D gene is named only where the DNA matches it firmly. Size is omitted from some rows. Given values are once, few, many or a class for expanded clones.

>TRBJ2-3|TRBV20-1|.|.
TGCAGTGCTCCAAGGTCCGATACGCAGTATTTT
CSAPRSDTQYF
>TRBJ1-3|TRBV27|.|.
TGTGCCAGCAGTTTGGGACCCTCTGGAAACACCATATATTTT
CASSLGPSGNTIYF
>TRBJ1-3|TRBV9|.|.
TGTGCCAGCAGCGTAGACGGGTCTATGGGAAACACCATATATTTT
CASSVDGSMGNTIYF
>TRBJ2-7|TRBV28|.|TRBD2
TGTGCCAGCAGTAACGGGGGGGCCTACGAGCAGTACTTC
CASSNGGAYEQYF
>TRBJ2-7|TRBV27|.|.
TGTGCCAGCAGAGGGGTCGGGGGCGCGGCCTACGAGCAGTACTTC
CASRGVGGAAYEQYF
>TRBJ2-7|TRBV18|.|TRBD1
TGTGCCAGCTCACCTCGAGACAGGGGGTGGATGGACGAGCAGTACTTC
CASSPRDRGWMDEQYF
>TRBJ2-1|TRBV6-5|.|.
TGTGCCAGCAGAACCATAGACAGCTCCTACAATGAGCAGTTCTTC
CASRTIDSSYNEQFF
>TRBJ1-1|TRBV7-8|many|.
TGTGCCAGCAGCACTTACCCGAGCATGAACACTGAAGCTTTCTTT
CASSTYPSMNTEAFF
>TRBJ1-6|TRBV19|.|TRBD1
TGTGCCAGTAGGACCCTCGGGACAGGCAATAATTCACCCTTCCACTTT
CASRTLGTGNNSPFHF
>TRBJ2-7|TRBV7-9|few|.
TGTGCCAGCAGCTCCAGTGGGCGGCAAGCCTACGAGCAGTACTTC
CASSSSGRQAYEQYF
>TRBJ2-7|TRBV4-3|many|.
TGCGCCAGCAGCCAAGGAGAAGGACGGTACGAGCAGTACTTC
CASSQGEGRYEQYF
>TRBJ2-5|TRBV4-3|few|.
TGCGCCAGCAGCCAAGATAGGGGGATCCAAGAGACCCAGTACTTC
CASSQDRGIQETQYF
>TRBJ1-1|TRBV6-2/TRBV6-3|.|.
TGTGCCAGCAGTTGGTCTCTTGGGGGCACTGAAGCTTTCTTT
CASSWSLGGTEAFF
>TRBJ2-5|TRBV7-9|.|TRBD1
TGTGCCAGCAGCCATCAGGGGGCCCAAGAGACCCAGTACTTC
CASSHQGAQETQYF
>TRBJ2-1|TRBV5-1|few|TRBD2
TGCGCCAGCAGCTTGGGCGGGAGGGGCCCCTACAATGAGCAGTTCTTC
CASSLGGRGPYNEQFF
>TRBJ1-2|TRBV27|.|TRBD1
TGTGCCAGCAGTTTATCGGGGACAGGGGGGGCGGGCTACACCTTC
CASSLSGTGGAGYTF
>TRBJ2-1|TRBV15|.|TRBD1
TGTGCCACCAGCAGGGACAGGGTACTCAATGAGCAGTTCTTC
CATSRDRVLNEQFF
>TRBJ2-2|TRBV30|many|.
TGTGCCTGGACTTGGGAAGGGGACACCGGGGAGCTGTTTTTT
CAWTWEGDTGELFF
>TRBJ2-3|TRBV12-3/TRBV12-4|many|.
TGTGCCAGCAGTTTCCGCCTAGCGAGCGCCACAGATACGCAGTATTTT
CASSFRLASATDTQYF
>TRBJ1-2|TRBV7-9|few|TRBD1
TGTGCCAGCCAAGGGGACAGGGCTAACTATGGCTACACCTTC
CASQGDRANYGYTF
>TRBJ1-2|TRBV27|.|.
TGTGCCAGCAGTTTTAGTTCTCTGAGTCGGGGCTACACCTTC
CASSFSSLSRGYTF
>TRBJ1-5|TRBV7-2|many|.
TGTGCCAGCAGCTTAGTGGGGGGGTCCAATCAGCCCCAGCATTTT
CASSLVGGSNQPQHF
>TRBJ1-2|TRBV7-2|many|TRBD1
TGTGCCAGCAGACTCGCGGACAGGGCGAGCTATGGCTACACCTTC
CASRLADRASYGYTF
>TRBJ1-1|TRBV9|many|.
TGTGCCAGCAGCGTAAAATCGTGGGATCAGGGCCAAAACACTGAAGCTTTCTTT
CASSVKSWDQGQNTEAFF
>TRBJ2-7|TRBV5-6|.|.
TGTGCCAGCAGCTACGCAGCCGGGCCGGGAGAGCAGTACTTC
CASSYAAGPGEQYF
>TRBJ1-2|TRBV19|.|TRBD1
TGTGCCAGCCGACCCTCAGGGGGAGAAGGCTACACCTTC
CASRPSGGEGYTF
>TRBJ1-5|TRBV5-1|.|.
TGCGCCAGCAGCCCGGCCGGGGGAATCAATCAGCCCCAGCATTTT
CASSPAGGINQPQHF
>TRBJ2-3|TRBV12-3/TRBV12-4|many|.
TGTGCCAGCAGTTTGTCCCAGGGAACAGATACGCAGTATTTT
CASSLSQGTDTQYF
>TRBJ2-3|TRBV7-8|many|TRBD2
TGTGCCAGCAGCTCTACGACTAGCGGGAAGCAAGATACGCAGTATTTT
CASSSTTSGKQDTQYF
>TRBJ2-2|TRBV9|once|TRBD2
TGTGCCAGCAGCGCAGGACTAGCGGGAGGGGCCGGGGAGCTGTTTTTT
CASSAGLAGGAGELFF
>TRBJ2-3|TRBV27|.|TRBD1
TGTGCCAGCAGTTTAAACAGGGGTCTCACAGATACGCAGTATTTT
CASSLNRGLTDTQYF
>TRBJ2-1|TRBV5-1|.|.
TGCGCCAGCAGCTTGGGGGGCTATGATGAGCAGTTCTTC
CASSLGGYDEQFF
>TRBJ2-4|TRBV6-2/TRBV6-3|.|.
TGTGCCAGCAGCCCCCTTACTACAGGGGGGGGAAACATTCAGTACTTC
CASSPLTTGGGNIQYF
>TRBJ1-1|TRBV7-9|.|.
TGTGCCAGCAGTTCGGGGGACAATGAAGCTTTCTTT
CASSSGDNEAFF
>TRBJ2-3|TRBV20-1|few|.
TGCAGTGCTAGAGTGGTGCTAGGCACAGATACGCAGTATTTT
CSARVVLGTDTQYF
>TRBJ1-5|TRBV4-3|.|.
TGCGCCAGCAGCCAAGAGTTCCATAGCAATCAGCCCCAGCATTTT
CASSQEFHSNQPQHF
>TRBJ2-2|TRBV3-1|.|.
TGTGCCAGCAGGTCAGGGGTGAACACCGGGGAGCTGTTTTTT
CASRSGVNTGELFF
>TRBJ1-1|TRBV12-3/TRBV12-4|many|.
TGTGCCAGCAGTCCGAAGGGACACTTGAACACTGAAGCTTTCTTT
CASSPKGHLNTEAFF
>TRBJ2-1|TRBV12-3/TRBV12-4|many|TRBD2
TGTGCCAGCAGTTTGGGCGGGAGGGGGAATGAGCAGTTCTTC
CASSLGGRGNEQFF
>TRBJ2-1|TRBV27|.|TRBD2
TGTGCCAGCAGTCGGCAGACTAGCTTGGGGAATGAGCAGTTCTTC
CASSRQTSLGNEQFF
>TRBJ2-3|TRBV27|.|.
TGTGCCAGCAGTTTAACCTACACAGATACGCAGTATTTT
CASSLTYTDTQYF
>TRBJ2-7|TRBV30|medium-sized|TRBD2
TGTGCCTGGAGTGTAGGCGGGAGGGTGGCCTTC
CAWSVGGRVAF
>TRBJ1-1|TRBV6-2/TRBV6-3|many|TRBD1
TGTGCCAGCAGGACCCTTGGGACAGGGGAGAATACTGAAGCTTTCTTT
CASRTLGTGENTEAFF
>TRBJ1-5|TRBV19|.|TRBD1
TGTGCCAGTAGTAGGGGGACAGTTGATAGCAATCAGCCCCAGCATTTT
CASSRGTVDSNQPQHF
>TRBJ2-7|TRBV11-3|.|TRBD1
TGTGCCAGCGCTCCGGGACAGGGCTACGAGCAGTACTTC
CASAPGQGYEQYF
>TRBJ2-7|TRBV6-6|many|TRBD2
TGTGCCAGCAGTTACTCAAATTTGCTAGCGGGGACCTACGAGCAGTACTTC
CASSYSNLLAGTYEQYF
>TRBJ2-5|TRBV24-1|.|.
TGTGCCACCAGTGATTATGGGGTGGAGACCCAGTACTTC
CATSDYGVETQYF
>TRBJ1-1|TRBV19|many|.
TGTGCCAGTAGATATCTGGACACTGAAGCTTTCTTT
CASRYLDTEAFF
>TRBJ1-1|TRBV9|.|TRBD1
TGTGCCAGCAGCGTAGGGGACAGGAACACTGAAGCTTTCTTT
CASSVGDRNTEAFF
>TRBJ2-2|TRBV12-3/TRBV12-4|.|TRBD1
TGTGCCAGCCGTCAGGGGGCCGGGGAGCTGTTTTTT
CASRQGAGELFF
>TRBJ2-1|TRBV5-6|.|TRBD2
TGTGCCAGCAGCCCATGGGGGGAGGGCTACAATGAGCAGTTCTTC
CASSPWGEGYNEQFF
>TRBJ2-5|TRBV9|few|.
TGTGCCAGCAGCGAGGGGACTCAAGAGACCCAGTACTTC
CASSEGTQETQYF
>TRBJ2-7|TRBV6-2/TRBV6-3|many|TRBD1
TGTGCCAGCAGTCCGACAGGGAATGAGCAGTACTTC
CASSPTGNEQYF
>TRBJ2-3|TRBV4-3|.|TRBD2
TGCGCCAGCAGCCTGACTAGCGGGATCAGCACAGATACGCAGTATTTT
CASSLTSGISTDTQYF
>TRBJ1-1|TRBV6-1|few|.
TGTGCCAGCAGTTGGGTGGGGGGGGTCACTGAAGCTTTCTTT
CASSWVGGVTEAFF
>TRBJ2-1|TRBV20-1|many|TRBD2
TGCAGTGCTAGAGATTTCTTCGGGACTAGCACTAGTGAGCAGTTCTTC
CSARDFFGTSTSEQFF
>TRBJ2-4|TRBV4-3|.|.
TGCGCCAGCAGCCAGGGGAACGGAGCCAAAAACATTCAGTACTTC
CASSQGNGAKNIQYF
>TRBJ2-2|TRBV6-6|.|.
TGTGCCAGCAGTTACAGTCGGGGGGCGACCGGGGAGCTGTTTTTT
CASSYSRGATGELFF
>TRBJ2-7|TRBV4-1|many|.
TGCGCCAGCAGCCAAGATGCAGGAAGCTCCTACGAGCAGTACTTC
CASSQDAGSSYEQYF
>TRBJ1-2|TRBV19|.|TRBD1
TGTGCCAGTATTAGACAGGGACGGCACTATGGCTACACCTTC
CASIRQGRHYGYTF